A single sample gave rise to the 28 T cell receptor beta chains below, sequenced in a study of T cell repertoires in cytomegalovirus infection. TCRdb itself ran the reads through MiXCR, one entry per CDR3 protein. The table records approximately 220,000 distinct CDR3 sequences, roughly 34% of them present only once. No antigens are known for them. The source material was CD8+ T cells from cultured PBMCs, sampled from culture after CMV antigen stimulation. These TCRs come from a human donor in good health (CMV status not recorded). Some clones in this sample may be carry-over from other donors' samples.

The chain combines TRBV5-1 with TRBJ2-7, with a weak D call TRBD1 (6 bases). The CDR3 has 14 residues. Trimming stripped 3 bases from V and 3 bases from J, with 13 bases between. Germline V CDR1 and CDR2: SGHRS, YFSETQ. The DNA of the CDR3 is TGCGCCAGCAGCTCACAGGGTGACGACTACGAGCAGTACTTC. The encoded protein is CASSSQGDDYEQYF.

The chain is built from TRBV11-2 and TRBJ2-3; D gene ambiguous. The CDR3 totals 14 residues. Trimming pared 4 bases from V and 6 bases from J, leaving 14 bases between. Per the germline V gene, CDR1 is SGHAT and CDR2 is FQNNGV. DNA of the CDR3: TGTGCCAGCAGCTCATTACCGGAGCTCGATACGCAGTATTTT. Amino acid sequence: CASSSLPELDTQYF. Complete variable domain (other parts from reference TRBV11-2 and TRBJ2-3): EAGVAQSPRYKIIEKRQSVAFWCNPISGHATLYWYQQILGQGPKLLIQFQNNGVVDDSQLPKDRFSAERLKGVDSTLKIQPAKLEDSAVYLCASSSLPELDTQYFGPGTRLTVL.

This clonotype was picked up a small number of times. The V gene is TRBV7-2, the J gene TRBJ2-1; D not certain. Germline V gene data show CDR1 as SGHTA and CDR2 as FQGNSA. The CDR3 length is 13 residues. V was trimmed by 6 bases and J by 6 bases, leaving 12 bases between them. CDR3 nucleotides: TGTGCCAGCAGGATTACAGCCTCCAATGAGCAGTTCTTC. This sequence encodes CASRITASNEQFF.

This clonotype was picked up a small number of times. The chain carries TRBV7-3 and TRBJ2-2; 9 bases line up with TRBD1. Germline CDR1 is SGHTA and CDR2 is FQGTGA. The CDR3 totals 17 residues. J lost 0 bases, V lost 5 bases, and 7 bases had no gene match. CDR3 nucleotides: TGTGCCAGCAGCCCGGGACAGGGCCGGGCGAACACCGGGGAGCTGTTTTTT. Translating gives CASSPGQGRANTGELFF.

This clonotype was counted between two and nine times. The gene calls are TRBV10-2 and TRBJ2-1; D gene ambiguous. Per germline, CDR1 WSHSY and CDR2 SAAADI. CDR3 length: 15 residues. Trimming left V 3 bases short and J 4 bases short, with 13 bases between. The chain's CDR3 is CASSEPGMGYNEQFF. The CDR3 DNA reads TGCGCCAGCAGTGAACCCGGAATGGGGTACAATGAGCAGTTCTTC.

The chain joins TRBV27 to TRBJ2-1; TRBD2 matches 8 bases. Germline values: CDR1 MNHEY, CDR2 SMNVEV (reference sequence). This CDR3 is built from 15 residues. The J segment lost 9 bases and the V segment lost 5 bases, leaving 12 bases of the junction unmatched. In nucleotides, the CDR3 is TGTGCCAGCAGTGGGACTAGTTACACTATTAGTGAGCAGTTCTTC. This sequence encodes CASSGTSYTISEQFF.

Remarks on this clonotype: One end of the junction varies from germline; a read error may be responsible. This chain links TRBV6-1 with TRBJ2-3; D possibly corresponds to TRBD2 (5 bases). Germline CDR1 reads MNHNS; CDR2 reads SASEGT. The CDR3 is made up of 15 amino acids. The CDR3 DNA reads TGTGCCAGCAGTGTGGACTGTATCAGTACAGATACGCCGTATTTT. Translation: CASSVDCISTDTPYF.

This clonotype was detected only a few times. This chain connects TRBV7-9 to TRBJ2-4; perhaps TRBD1 as D (6 bases). The CDR3 is 16 residues long. Germline lookup yields CDR1 SEHNR and CDR2 FQNEAQ (reference sequence). Trimming shortened V by 3 bases and J by 0 bases, and 12 bases separated the two germline ends. The CDR3, as DNA: TGTGCCAGCAGCTTTACAGGGTCCCTAGCCAAAAACATTCAGTACTTC. This codes for CASSFTGSLAKNIQYF.

V and J are TRBV6-5 and TRBJ2-7; D might be TRBD1 (5 bases). The CDR3 is 12 residues long. The germline gives CDR1 MNHEY, CDR2 SVGAGI. Trimming took off 2 bases at V and 7 bases at J, with 9 bases between the two ends. CDR3 sequence: CASSYPGQEQYF. CDR3 bases: TGTGCCAGCAGTTACCCCGGACAAGAGCAGTACTTC.

At least ten counts were recorded for this clonotype. CDR3 DNA: TGTGCCAGCAGCCAGGTCGGGGATTTTGTGACTGGGGCCAACGTCCTGACTTTC. Translating it yields CASSQVGDFVTGANVLTF. This chain connects TRBV7-6 to TRBJ2-6, with D maybe TRBD2 (5 bases). V lost 5 bases and J 2 bases, leaving 19 bases between the germline ends. Germline assignment: CDR1 SGHVS and CDR2 FNYEAQ. The CDR3 spans 18 residues.

The V call is TRBV11-1, the J call TRBJ1-5; D perhaps matches TRBD1 (6 bases). The CDR3 is 14 residues long. CDR1 is SGHAT, CDR2 FQDESV, per germline (reference sequence). V dropped 5 bases and J dropped 6 bases, with 14 bases sitting between them. CDR3 coding DNA: TGTGCCAGCAGCCTTCACAGGGCCCCTCAGCCCCAGCATTTT. Protein sequence: CASSLHRAPQPQHF.

This clonotype has a count of ten or more. One end of the junction fails to match germline, which may point to a read error. The chain has TRBV27 and TRBJ2-3; D is uncertain. The germline V gene has CDR1 MNHEY and CDR2 SMNVEV (reference sequence). This CDR3 contains 13 residues. This CDR3 is CASSLSRTDTQYF. CDR3 bases: TGTGCCAGCAGCTTATCGCGCACAGATACGCAGTATTTT.

In the case of this clonotype: No conserved phenylalanine or tryptophan ends this CDR3, so it is likely a read error. The limits of the CDR3 on the DNA are not certain, so only TCRdb's listed CDR3 is given. The genes are TRBV20-1 and TRBJ2-1; TRBD1 is taken as the D call from the table, unchecked against the DNA. The CDR3 contains 16 residues when both ends are counted. Germline CDR1 is DFQATT and CDR2 is SNEGSKA (reference sequence). The CDR3 is CSAKRAQRWGPNEQLL.

This clonotype was seen a few times. The chain links TRBV27 to TRBJ2-1; weak D call: TRBD2 (7 bases). CDR3 length: 15 amino acids. Germline V gene sequence: CDR1 MNHEY, CDR2 SMNVEV (reference sequence). Deletions cut 2 bases from V and 4 bases from J, with 12 bases between. Here the CDR3 DNA reads TGTGCCAGCAGTTTACGGGGGGCTCGGTACAATGAGCAGTTCTTC. Translated: CASSLRGARYNEQFF.

This clonotype was recorded at least ten times. The gene calls are TRBV7-3 and TRBJ2-2; D unresolved. The CDR3 has 15 amino acids. Trimming removed 3 bases at V and 0 bases at J, with 8 bases between. Germline V CDR1 and CDR2: SGHTA, FQGTGA. The CDR3 DNA follows: TGTGCCAGCAGCTTCCGGGCCGCGAACACCGGGGAGCTGTTTTTT. Translated, it gives CASSFRAANTGELFF.

V and J are TRBV19 and TRBJ2-7; possible D gene TRBD2, 5 bases. The V end was cut by 3 bases, the J end by 0 bases, with 9 bases between. The CDR3 spans 14 residues. The V gene's germline CDR1 is LNHDA and CDR2 SQIVND (reference sequence). As DNA, the CDR3 is TGTGCCAGTAGTATCGGAGAGGGCTCCTACGAGCAGTACTTC. This gives the protein CASSIGEGSYEQYF.

The V call is TRBV20-1, the J call TRBJ2-4; TRBD2 agrees at 7 bases. The CDR3 is made up of 16 amino acids. Trimming at V came to 4 bases and at J to 0 bases, leaving 9 bases not matched to a gene. Per the germline V gene, CDR1 is DFQATT and CDR2 is SNEGSKA (reference sequence). CDR3 bases: TGCAGTGCTACCCGACTAGCCGCAGAAGCCAAAAACATTCAGTACTTC. This sequence encodes CSATRLAAEAKNIQYF.

The genes are TRBV7-2 and TRBJ1-4, with D possibly matching TRBD1 (5 bases). V lost 1 base and J lost 0, with 12 bases in between. Germline-derived CDR1 and CDR2 are SGHTA and FQGNSA. The CDR3 consists of 17 residues. The CDR3 sequence: CASSLVRVGATNEKLFF. In DNA, the CDR3 is TGTGCCAGCAGCTTAGTCAGGGTCGGGGCAACTAATGAAAAACTGTTTTTT. The full variable domain, completed using reference TRBV7-2 and TRBJ1-4, is GAGVSQSPSNKVTEKGKDVELRCDPISGHTALYWYRQSLGQGLEFLIYFQGNSAPDKSGLPSDRFSAERTGGSVSTLTIQRTQQEDSAVYLCASSLVRVGATNEKLFFGSGTQLSVL.

This clonotype was counted ten times or more. This CDR3 reads CASSLGAGGYNEQFF. The CDR3 DNA reads as TGTGCCAGCAGCTTAGGAGCGGGAGGGTACAATGAGCAGTTCTTC. The chain recombines TRBV27 with TRBJ2-1, with 10 nucleotides matching TRBD2. The CDR3 sequence is 15 residues long. Germline assignment: CDR1 MNHEY and CDR2 SMNVEV (reference sequence). Trimming removed 6 bases from V and 4 bases from J; junction bases left unmatched: 6.

This chain connects TRBV29-1 to TRBJ2-7; possibly TRBD1 for D (6 bases). CDR1 and CDR2 (germline): SQVTM, ANQGSEA. The CDR3 has 12 residues. Trimming stripped 6 bases from V and 6 bases from J, with 15 bases between. CDR3 sequence (DNA): TGCAGCGTGGCCGGGACACCTGCCGAGCAGTACTTC. Translating it yields CSVAGTPAEQYF.

This clonotype occurred a few times. The J gene is TRBJ2-3, the V gene TRBV19, with 9 bases that match TRBD2. The CDR3 runs 16 residues. Germline V gives CDR1 LNHDA, CDR2 SQIVND (reference sequence). V lost 3 bases to trimming and J lost 4 bases; unmatched junction nucleotides: 8. The chain's CDR3 is CASSIPLAGRADTQYF. CDR3 DNA: TGTGCCAGTAGTATCCCCCTAGCGGGAAGGGCAGATACGCAGTATTTT.

CDR3 in amino acids: CASSPRSAGLSTEAFF. CDR3 bases: TGTGCCAGCAGCCCGAGGTCTGCAGGGTTGAGCACTGAAGCTTTCTTT. The chain employs TRBV7-4 and TRBJ1-1; TRBD1 might be the D (5 bases). Germline assignment: CDR1 SGHVT and CDR2 SQSDAQ. V lost 5 bases, J lost 4 bases, and 20 bases lay in between. This CDR3 has 16 amino acids.

Here the CDR3 reads CASKGTENQPQHF. For the CDR3, the DNA is TGTGCCAGCAAAGGGACGGAAAATCAGCCCCAGCATTTT. The gene calls are TRBV27 and TRBJ1-5; TRBD1 is a possible D gene (5 bases). V dropped 7 bases and J dropped 4 bases, with 11 bases sitting between them. Germline V lookup: CDR1 MNHEY, CDR2 SMNVEV (reference sequence). The CDR3 is 13 residues long.

This clonotype came up a few times. The chain joins TRBV27 to TRBJ2-2; the match to TRBD2 covers 13 bases. This CDR3 spans 14 amino acids. With 11 bases clipped from V and 4 bases from J, the junction kept 4 bases outside the gene matches. Germline CDR1 MNHEY, CDR2 SMNVEV (reference sequence). In DNA form, the CDR3 reads TGTGCCTGTCGACTAGCGGGGGGCACCGGGGAGCTGTTTTTT. Translating gives CACRLAGGTGELFF.

V gene TRBV7-9 combines with J gene TRBJ1-3; D not resolved. V was shortened by 7 bases and J by 3 bases, with 7 bases between the two germline ends. This CDR3 has 12 amino acids. The V gene's germline CDR1 is SEHNR and CDR2 FQNEAQ (reference sequence). As DNA, the CDR3 is TGTGCCAGCACCGGGCTTGGAAACACCATATATTTT. Translated, it gives CASTGLGNTIYF. Supplemented by reference TRBV7-9 and TRBJ1-3, the full variable domain reads DTGVSQNPRHKITKRGQNVTFRCDPISEHNRLYWYRQTLGQGPEFLTYFQNEAQLEKSRLLSDRFSAERPKGSFSTLEIQRTEQGDSAMYLCASTGLGNTIYFGEGSWLTVV.

V usage is TRBV12-5 and J usage is TRBJ2-7; D is possibly TRBD1 or TRBD2 (6 bases each). V shed 4 bases and J shed 2 bases, with 12 bases lying between them. The germline V gene encodes CDR1 LGHNT and CDR2 FRNRAP. The CDR3 is 14 amino acids. The CDR3 here is CASGSPGAAYEQYF. The CDR3 region has the DNA TGTGCTAGTGGTTCCCCGGGGGCAGCCTACGAGCAGTACTTC.

This clonotype was counted only a few times. The chain has TRBV4-1 and TRBJ2-7, with TRBD1 identical over 8 bases. The germline V gene encodes CDR1 MGHRA and CDR2 YSYEKL. This CDR3 spans 14 amino acids. V was clipped by 1 base and J by 7 bases; unmatched bases: 6. The chain's CDR3 is CASSQAQGAREQYF. CDR3 DNA sequence: TGCGCCAGCAGCCAAGCTCAGGGGGCGAGGGAGCAGTACTTC.

This clonotype has a single count. This sequence joins TRBV11-2 and TRBJ1-1; TRBD1 might be the D (6 bases). CDR3 length: 15 residues. CDR1 and CDR2 (germline): SGHAT, FQNNGV. V shed 4 bases and J shed 3 bases, with 15 bases lying between them. The CDR3 spells CASSSRQGLDTEAFF. For the CDR3, the DNA is TGTGCCAGCAGCTCACGCCAGGGGCTGGACACTGAAGCTTTCTTT.